A selection of T cell receptor beta chains follows, all from one sample in a study of T cells after yellow fever vaccination. TCRdb redid the calling of the 5' RACE reads with MiXCR, one entry per CDR3 protein. The sample holds some 420,000 distinct CDR3 sequences, 18% seen once. This sample comprised PBMCs, obtained before the yellow fever booster vaccination. These TCRs come from a man between 18 and 35 years old who received the YFV17D yellow fever vaccine. CDR3s include the opening cysteine and the closing phenylalanine or tryptophan. The order of the fields is V gene, D gene, J gene, clone size, CDR3 protein, CDR3 DNA. The D gene is left open where the match is weak. Where a row states a size, it is once, few, many or the class of an expanded clone; other rows omit it.

>TRBV12-5|.|TRBJ2-1|few
CASLPQGAYNEQFF
TGTGCTAGTCTACCCCAGGGCGCATACAATGAGCAGTTCTTC
>TRBV4-3|TRBD1|TRBJ2-2|.
CASSRGTGSTGELFF
TGCGCCAGCAGCCGCGGGACAGGGAGCACCGGGGAGCTGTTTTTT
>TRBV7-9|.|TRBJ1-2|.
CASSLFAGAGYTF
TGTGCCAGCAGCTTATTTGCCGGGGCTGGCTACACCTTC
>TRBV6-5|TRBD1|TRBJ1-2|few
CASSPRQGYGYTF
TGTGCCAGCAGCCCAAGACAGGGGTATGGCTACACCTTC
>TRBV5-1|TRBD2|TRBJ2-6|.
CASSRTSGGATGANVLTF
TGCGCCAGCAGCCGGACTAGCGGGGGGGCGACCGGGGCCAACGTCCTGACTTTC
>TRBV5-5|.|TRBJ1-2|many
CASSLAAQEDYGYTF
TGTGCCAGCAGCTTGGCCGCGCAGGAGGACTATGGCTACACCTTC
>TRBV4-1|TRBD1|TRBJ1-2|few
CASSQVHPGGYYGYTF
TGCGCCAGCAGCCAAGTACATCCAGGGGGGTACTATGGCTACACCTTC
>TRBV7-3|.|TRBJ1-5|many
CASSSQGTQPQHF
TGTGCCAGCAGCTCCCAGGGGACCCAGCCCCAGCATTTT
>TRBV18|.|TRBJ1-1|.
CASSSGAGTEAFF
TGTGCCAGCTCCTCGGGGGCTGGCACTGAAGCTTTCTTT
>TRBV7-3|.|TRBJ2-5|once
CASSPFGGTGTQYF
TGTGCCAGCAGCCCCTTTGGGGGAACGGGGACCCAGTACTTC
>TRBV4-3|.|TRBJ1-1|few
CASSQDRQHGTEAFF
TGCGCCAGCAGCCAAGATCGACAGCACGGCACTGAAGCTTTCTTT
>TRBV20-1|TRBD2|TRBJ2-6|few
CSAGTSLSGANVLTF
TGCAGTGCCGGGACTAGCCTCTCTGGGGCCAACGTCCTGACTTTC
>TRBV15|.|TRBJ2-7|many
CATKTMGVEQYF
TGTGCCACCAAAACCATGGGGGTCGAGCAGTACTTC
>TRBV6-5|.|TRBJ1-2|.
CASRLTGTYGYTF
TGTGCCAGCCGATTAACAGGGACCTATGGCTACACCTTC
>TRBV20-1|.|TRBJ2-2|.
CSAQIGGELFF
TGCAGTGCTCAAATAGGCGGGGAGCTGTTTTTT
>TRBV6-5|.|TRBJ2-3|.
CASRRTDQATQYF
TGTGCCAGCAGAAGGACTGATCAGGCTACGCAGTATTTT
>TRBV4-3|.|TRBJ2-4|.
CASSQDGLSKSIQYF
TGCGCCAGCAGCCAAGACGGACTATCCAAAAGCATTCAGTACTTC
>TRBV19|.|TRBJ2-3|.
CASSIDYFTDTQYF
TGTGCCAGTAGTATTGACTACTTCACAGATACGCAGTATTTT
>TRBV4-3|.|TRBJ1-1|few
CASSQGTLELTEMNTEAFF
TGCGCCAGCAGCCAAGGGACATTAGAGCTTACGGAGATGAACACTGAAGCTTTCTTT
>TRBV28|TRBD1|TRBJ2-4|few
CASIPTGDLLAKNIQYF
TGTGCCAGCATACCGACAGGGGACCTCCTAGCCAAAAACATTCAGTACTTC
>TRBV10-1|.|TRBJ1-1|.
CASSEQGKGTEAFF
TGCGCCAGCAGTGAACAGGGAAAAGGAACTGAAGCTTTCTTT
>TRBV6-1|TRBD2|TRBJ2-4|few
CASSWSGGANIQYF
TGTGCCAGCAGCTGGTCGGGGGGGGCTAACATTCAGTACTTC
>TRBV7-2|TRBD1|TRBJ2-5|.
CASSSTGGQETQYF
TGTGCCAGCAGCTCGACAGGGGGACAAGAGACCCAGTACTTC
>TRBV7-2|.|TRBJ2-5|many
CASSLGRETQYF
TGTGCCAGCAGCTTAGGGCGGGAGACCCAGTACTTC
>TRBV5-4|.|TRBJ2-6|few
CASSRTRQESFFSGANVLTF
TGTGCCAGCAGCCGTACGCGACAGGAGAGTTTTTTCTCTGGGGCCAACGTCCTGACTTTC
>TRBV3-1|.|TRBJ2-3|few
CASSPTPDTQYF
TGTGCCAGCAGCCCTACACCAGATACGCAGTATTTT
>TRBV7-3|.|TRBJ2-5|.
CASSLNVGDETQYF
TGTGCCAGCAGCTTAAATGTAGGCGACGAGACCCAGTACTTC
>TRBV3-1|TRBD1|TRBJ2-7|.
CASSQAGTGDSYEQYF
TGTGCCAGCAGCCAGGCCGGGACAGGGGACTCCTACGAGCAGTACTTC
>TRBV7-9|.|TRBJ1-2|.
CASSLLRRQSF
TGTGCCAGCAGCCTACTCCGACGACAGAGTTTC
>TRBV11-1|TRBD1|TRBJ1-1|few
CASSLTGGALPEAFF
TGTGCCAGCAGCTTAACAGGGGGCGCCCTGCCAGAAGCTTTCTTT
>TRBV6-1|TRBD1|TRBJ2-3|.
CASIRDRLGADTQYF
TGTGCCAGCATTAGGGACAGGTTGGGGGCAGATACGCAGTATTTT
>TRBV6-5|.|TRBJ2-7|.
CASRIQGMAYEQYF
TGTGCCAGCAGAATCCAGGGAATGGCCTACGAGCAGTACTTC